This is a list of T cell receptor beta chains from one sample in a study of blood T cells in healthy people across ages. TCRdb reprocessed the 5' RACE reads via MiXCR and lists one record per CDR3 protein. The sample gives 800,000 to 900,000 distinct CDR3 sequences, under 80% of which show up once; 25% to 35% is in the top ten. Sequences were obtained from blood. Receptors were obtained from a man aged 25-45 years in good health. CDR3s include the opening cysteine and the closing phenylalanine or tryptophan. A D gene is named only where the DNA matches it firmly. Clone size is shown for a subset of rows, as once, few, many or a class of expanded clone.

size: NA
J: TRBJ2-2
V: TRBV6-2/TRBV6-3
D: NA
CDR3: CASTNAWGDGELFF
DNA: TGTGCCAGCACTAATGCCTGGGGGGACGGGGAGCTGTTTTTT

size: NA
J: TRBJ2-1
V: TRBV9
D: TRBD1
CDR3: CASILQNRGPNEQFF
DNA: TGTGCCAGCATCCTCCAGAACAGGGGGCCAAATGAGCAGTTCTTC

size: NA
J: TRBJ1-2
V: TRBV6-6
D: NA
CDR3: CASSYTPEGDHHGYTF
DNA: TGTGCCAGTAGCTATACCCCCGAGGGAGACCATCATGGCTACACCTTC

size: NA
J: TRBJ2-3
V: TRBV2
D: NA
CDR3: CASSNGVAPSTDTQYF
DNA: TGTGCCAGCAGTAACGGGGTAGCGCCTAGCACAGATACGCAGTATTTT

size: once
J: TRBJ2-7
V: TRBV30
D: TRBD1
CDR3: CAWSGDRGLHYEQYF
DNA: TGTGCCTGGAGTGGGGACAGGGGTCTTCACTACGAGCAGTACTTC

size: NA
J: TRBJ2-7
V: TRBV6-6
D: NA
CDR3: CASTPFQGNEQYF
DNA: TGTGCCAGCACCCCTTTCCAGGGCAACGAGCAGTACTTC

size: NA
J: TRBJ1-1
V: TRBV7-2
D: NA
CDR3: CASSFTGREAFF
DNA: TGTGCCAGCAGCTTTACAGGGCGTGAAGCTTTCTTT

size: few
J: TRBJ2-5
V: TRBV7-2
D: TRBD2
CDR3: CASTGRAGALGETQYF
DNA: TGTGCCAGCACCGGGAGAGCGGGGGCCTTAGGGGAGACCCAGTACTTC

size: NA
J: TRBJ1-2
V: TRBV7-2
D: NA
CDR3: CASSSDGGYGYTF
DNA: TGTGCCAGCAGCTCGGACGGAGGCTATGGCTACACCTTC

size: NA
J: TRBJ2-5
V: TRBV27
D: NA
CDR3: CASSVQTRGETQYF
DNA: TGTGCCAGCAGTGTCCAGACTAGGGGGGAGACCCAGTACTTC

size: few
J: TRBJ2-4
V: TRBV20-1
D: NA
CDR3: CSASRDEWEQYF
DNA: TGCAGTGCTAGCAGGGATGAATGGGAGCAGTACTTC

size: NA
J: TRBJ1-2
V: TRBV7-2
D: TRBD1
CDR3: CASSLDAGGNYYGYTF
DNA: TGTGCCAGCAGCTTAGACGCAGGGGGTAACTACTATGGCTACACCTTC

size: NA
J: TRBJ2-7
V: TRBV20-1
D: TRBD1
CDR3: CSAPPGQGVSYEQYF
DNA: TGCAGTGCCCCGCCCGGACAGGGGGTAAGCTACGAGCAGTACTTC

size: NA
J: TRBJ1-2
V: TRBV6-5
D: NA
CDR3: CASSQPYAESYGYTF
DNA: TGTGCCAGCAGCCAACCCTACGCGGAGTCCTATGGCTACACCTTC

size: NA
J: TRBJ2-3
V: TRBV10-3
D: TRBD1
CDR3: CAIRRDRGSTDTQYF
DNA: TGTGCCATCAGAAGAGACAGGGGCAGCACAGATACGCAGTATTTT

size: few
J: TRBJ1-4
V: TRBV27
D: NA
CDR3: CASSLWWGEKLFF
DNA: TGTGCCAGCAGTTTGTGGTGGGGTGAAAAACTGTTTTTT